A single sample is the source of the 28 T cell receptor beta chains below, sequenced in a study of T cells in localized non-small cell lung cancer. Generated by immunoSEQ multiplex PCR, the TCRdb table keeps only in-frame clones and is missing some. The sample lists 20,000 to 30,000 clones, about 84% seen once, with 9.5% to 10% in the top ten. Sequenced material: peripheral blood, taken before any cancer treatment. All receptors derive from a man between 35 and 75 years old with stage III squamous cell lung carcinoma.

The CDR3 coding sequence is TGTGCCAGCAGTGATCCTGTGGCGGGAGGGACAGATACGCAGTATTTT. Protein product: CASSDPVAGGTDTQYF. The chain employs TRBV6-1 and TRBJ2-3, with TRBD2 identical over 9 bases. The CDR3 totals 16 residues. V lost 3 bases, J lost 3 bases, and 7 bases stayed unmatched. The germline V gene has CDR1 MNHNS and CDR2 SASEGT.

This rearrangement joins TRBV5-6 to TRBJ2-5; 7 positions agree with TRBD1. Germline V lookup: CDR1 SGHDT, CDR2 YYEEEE. The junction had 7 bases not matched to a gene; V was cut back by 3 bases and J by 2 bases. The CDR3 is 15 residues long. CDR3: CASSSLDRTQETQYF. The CDR3 bases are TGTGCCAGCAGCTCCTTGGACAGGACGCAAGAGACCCAGTACTTC.

The chain links TRBV9 to TRBJ1-1, with a tentative D call TRBD1 (6 bases). Germline assignment: CDR1 SGDLS and CDR2 YYNGEE. V was trimmed by 1 base and J by 3 bases, leaving 7 bases between them. This CDR3 has 13 residues. The CDR3 DNA reads as TGTGCCAGCAGCGTATCAGGGGACACTGAAGCTTTCTTT. Encoded protein: CASSVSGDTEAFF.

The CDR3 nucleotides are TGTGCCAGCAGCCCGACTAGCGGGAGGACCGGGGAGCTGTTTTTT. Its protein is CASSPTSGRTGELFF. This chain joins TRBV9 and TRBJ2-2, with TRBD2 matching over 13 bases. This CDR3 is built from 15 residues. J gave up 5 bases and V 4 bases, and 2 bases lay outside the gene matches. The germline V gene has CDR1 SGDLS and CDR2 YYNGEE.

The chain is built from TRBV5-1 and TRBJ2-1, with D unclear. Trimming cost V 3 bases and J 5 bases, with 18 bases left between them. The CDR3 contains 16 residues. CDR1 and CDR2 (germline): SGHRS, YFSETQ. In DNA form, the CDR3 reads TGCGCCAGCAGCTCCAAACAAACTCGAGCAAACAATGAGCAGTTCTTC. This sequence encodes CASSSKQTRANNEQFF.

The chain has TRBV5-1 and TRBJ2-1, with a tentative D call TRBD1 (5 bases). With 0 bases removed from V and 0 bases from J, the gap between germline ends came to 7 bases. In germline, CDR1 is SGHRS, CDR2 YFSETQ. There are 15 residues in the CDR3. The CDR3: CASSLEQVSYNEQFF. CDR3 bases: TGCGCCAGCAGCTTGGAACAGGTCTCCTACAATGAGCAGTTCTTC.

This sequence joins TRBV27 and TRBJ2-7; tentatively, D is TRBD2 (5 bases). The CDR3 has 15 residues. The V end lost 6 bases, the J end lost 1 base, and 16 bases lay between the germline ends. Germline-derived CDR1 and CDR2 are MNHEY and SMNVEV (reference sequence). This chain's CDR3 is CASRSPEAGSYEQYF. The CDR3 region has the DNA TGTGCCAGCAGGAGTCCGGAGGCCGGATCCTACGAGCAGTACTTC.

This clone has only a few counts. One end of the junction is discordant with germline, which a read error may explain. The chain recombines TRBV4-1 with TRBJ2-2; TRBD1 or TRBD2 may be the D gene (5 bases each). CDR1 and CDR2 from the germline V gene are MGHRA and YSYEKL. This CDR3 is 14 amino acids long. CDR3 loop: CASNQLGVTGELFF. The CDR3 nucleotides are TGCGCCAGCAACCAACTAGGGGTTACCGGGGAGCTGTTTTTT.

The genes are TRBV14 and TRBJ2-1, with a tentative D call TRBD2 (6 bases). The V gene's germline CDR1 is SGHDN and CDR2 FVKESK. Trimming cost V 2 bases and J 9 bases, with 11 bases left between them. This CDR3 contains 13 residues. CDR3 region: CASSQSGGAEQFF. CDR3 nucleotide sequence: TGTGCCAGCAGCCAAAGTGGAGGGGCTGAGCAGTTCTTC.

This clone was seen only once. The J gene is TRBJ2-5, the V gene TRBV19; TRBD2 matches at 7 bases. Germline CDR1 reads LNHDA; CDR2 reads SQIVND (reference sequence). The CDR3 is made up of 14 amino acids. V dropped 4 bases and J dropped 6; count of bases not matched to a gene: 8. CDR3 residues: CASSTRAGYQTQYF. The CDR3 bases are TGTGCCAGTAGTACGAGAGCGGGATATCAGACCCAGTACTTC.

This chain links TRBV30 with TRBJ1-4; maybe TRBD1 (5 bases). Trimming cost V 1 base and J 8 bases, with 14 bases left between them. CDR1 and CDR2 (germline): GTSNPN, SVGIG (reference sequence). The CDR3 runs to 14 residues. The CDR3 here is CAWSGGREMEKLFF. In DNA form, the CDR3 reads TGTGCCTGGAGTGGGGGGAGGGAGATGGAAAAACTGTTTTTT.

This clone came up once. This chain links TRBV5-1 with TRBJ1-1; 9 bases agree with TRBD1. V was clipped by 5 bases and J by 2 bases; unmatched bases: 7. The CDR3 contains 15 residues. Germline V lookup: CDR1 SGHRS, CDR2 YFSETQ. Here the CDR3 reads CASSRDRVGNTEAFF. In nucleotides, the CDR3 is TGCGCCAGCAGTCGGGACAGGGTCGGTAACACTGAAGCTTTCTTT. The variable domain in full, completed from reference TRBV5-1 and TRBJ1-1, reads KAGVTQTPRYLIKTRGQQVTLSCSPISGHRSVSWYQQTPGQGLQFLFEYFSETQRNKGNFPGRFSGRQFSNSRSEMNVSTLELGDSALYLCASSRDRVGNTEAFFGQGTRLTVV.

The rearrangement joins TRBV5-6 to TRBJ1-1, with 7 bases lining up with TRBD1. CDR3 size: 13 residues. CDR1 is SGHDT, CDR2 YYEEEE, per germline. With V trimmed by 6 bases and J by 5 bases, 7 bases remained unmatched. CDR3 sequence: CASIKTGRTEAFF. CDR3 coding DNA: TGTGCCAGCATAAAGACAGGGCGGACTGAAGCTTTCTTT. Complete variable domain (other parts from reference TRBV5-6 and TRBJ1-1): DAGVTQSPTHLIKTRGQQVTLRCSPKSGHDTVSWYQQALGQGPQFIFQYYEEEERQRGNFPDRFSGHQFPNYSSELNVNALLLGDSALYLCASIKTGRTEAFFGQGTRLTVV.

The chain employs TRBV7-3 and TRBJ2-6; no clear D gene. Germline V lookup: CDR1 SGHTA, CDR2 FQGTGA. Trimming pared 2 bases from V and 0 bases from J, leaving 8 bases between. The CDR3 sequence is 16 residues long. CDR3 sequence: CASSLLGGSGANVLTF. CDR3 nucleotides: TGTGCCAGCAGCTTATTGGGCGGCTCTGGGGCCAACGTCCTGACTTTC.

The chain employs TRBV9 and TRBJ2-1, with 9 positions matching TRBD2. The CDR3 length is 15 residues. V lost 2 bases to trimming and J lost 4 bases; unmatched junction nucleotides: 4. In germline, CDR1 is SGDLS, CDR2 YYNGEE. The CDR3 sequence: CASSVRREGYNEQFF. CDR3 nucleotide sequence: TGTGCCAGCAGCGTGCGGCGGGAGGGTTACAATGAGCAGTTCTTC. Full variable domain (missing parts from reference TRBV9 and TRBJ2-1): DSGVTQTPKHLITATGQRVTLRCSPRSGDLSVYWYQQSLDQGLQFLIQYYNGEERAKGNILERFSAQQFPDLHSELNLSSLELGDSALYFCASSVRREGYNEQFFGPGTRLTVL.

V usage is TRBV2 and J usage is TRBJ1-6; tentative D call: TRBD1 (6 bases). V dropped 7 bases and J dropped 7 bases, with 11 bases sitting between them. This CDR3 comprises 13 residues. Germline loops: CDR1 SNHLY, CDR2 FYNNEI. CDR3 nucleotides: TGTGCCAGCATGGACAGTGTAAATTCACCCCTCCACTTT. Translated: CASMDSVNSPLHF.

V and J are TRBV10-3 and TRBJ2-7, with a weak D call TRBD2 (6 bases). The CDR3 is made up of 10 amino acids. V lost 10 bases to trimming and J lost 4 bases, with 8 bases between them. Germline CDR1 and CDR2: ENHRY and SYGVKD. The CDR3 nucleotides are TGTGCCACCGGGGGATACGAGCAGTACTTC. It codes for CATGGYEQYF.

The gene calls are TRBV19 and TRBJ1-1, with D hard to call. The germline V gene has CDR1 LNHDA and CDR2 SQIVND (reference sequence). This CDR3 spans 14 amino acids. V lost 7 bases and J lost 1, with 13 bases in between. The CDR3 region has the DNA TGTGCCAGTACCCCGAACACTAGGAACACTGAAGCTTTCTTT. Protein: CASTPNTRNTEAFF.

The chain recombines TRBV10-2 with TRBJ1-5, with no clear D. Trimming pared 4 bases from V and 0 bases from J, leaving 7 bases between. Per germline, CDR1 WSHSY and CDR2 SAAADI. The CDR3 runs 14 residues. The CDR3 DNA is TGCGCCAGCAGTGCTCAGTATAGCAATCAGCCCCAGCATTTT. Its protein product is CASSAQYSNQPQHF.

This clone was found a few times. The chain combines TRBV10-2 with TRBJ1-2; D remains unclear. V lost 3 bases and J 7 bases, leaving 12 bases between the germline ends. The CDR3 contains 13 residues. Germline CDR1 and CDR2: WSHSY and SAAADI. CDR3 in amino acids: CASSDRGFFGYTF. The DNA for the CDR3 is TGCGCCAGCAGTGATCGAGGTTTTTTTGGCTACACCTTC.

The count of this clone is one. The genes are TRBV18 and TRBJ2-3, with unresolved D. The germline V gene has CDR1 KGHSH and CDR2 LQKENI. The V end was cut by 5 bases, the J end by 6 bases, with 6 bases between. The CDR3 runs to 11 residues. CDR3 coding DNA: TGTGCCAGCTCAGGGAAGGATACGCAGTATTTT. Translating gives CASSGKDTQYF.

This chain uses TRBV30 with TRBJ2-2; D is undetermined. The CDR3 has 13 amino acids. Germline CDR1 and CDR2: GTSNPN and SVGIG (reference sequence). Between the trimmed V and J ends, which lost 0 bases and 8 bases, there was a span of 10 bases. For the CDR3, the DNA is TGTGCCTGGAGTGTACTACCCCTGGGGGAGCTGTTTTTT. This gives the protein CAWSVLPLGELFF.

This chain uses TRBV28 with TRBJ1-2; the D is unclear. From germline, CDR1 is MDHEN and CDR2 SYDVKM. Trimming cost V 10 bases and J 4 bases, with 16 bases left between them. This CDR3 has 13 amino acids. The CDR3 spells CATRIPAAYGYTF. CDR3 nucleotide sequence: TGTGCCACTCGGATTCCGGCAGCCTATGGCTACACCTTC.

This clone was observed a single time. The chain uses TRBV29-1 and TRBJ1-6; possibly TRBD1 for D (5 bases). Trimming stripped 4 bases from V and 7 bases from J, with 11 bases between. The V gene's germline CDR1 is SQVTM and CDR2 ANQGSEA. CDR3 size: 13 residues. This CDR3 is CSVAGGSNSPLHF. DNA of the CDR3: TGCAGCGTTGCCGGGGGGTCGAATTCACCCCTCCACTTT.

This chain uses TRBV10-1 with TRBJ2-3; TRBD2 matches 7 bases. The CDR3 loop spans 18 amino acids. Germline V lookup: CDR1 WNHNN, CDR2 SYGVQD (reference sequence). With V trimmed by 0 bases and J by 1 base, 10 bases remained unmatched. CDR3 protein: CASSESGGREGGTDTQYF. In nucleotides, the CDR3 is TGCGCCAGCAGTGAGTCCGGGGGGAGGGAAGGGGGCACAGATACGCAGTATTTT.

The CDR3 DNA reads as TGTGCCAGCGCCCCGGGGCAGGCTTCACCCCTCCACTTT. Translation gives CASAPGQASPLHF. This chain uses TRBV5-6 with TRBJ1-6; a possible D gene is TRBD1 (5 bases). The CDR3 consists of 13 residues. The V and J ends lost 7 bases and 9 bases respectively, with 14 bases between them. Germline V gene data show CDR1 as SGHDT and CDR2 as YYEEEE.

Only a few counts were recorded for this clone. V and J are TRBV4-2 and TRBJ2-7, with D maybe TRBD1 (6 bases). Per the germline V gene, CDR1 is LGHNA and CDR2 is YNFKEQ. The CDR3 length is 15 residues. V lost 1 base, J lost 6 bases, and 16 bases lay in between. The CDR3 nucleotides are TGTGCCAGCAGCCAAGCCCCATCAGGGGCTAGCGAGCAGTACTTC. This codes for CASSQAPSGASEQYF.

This clone was counted a few times. The V and J genes are TRBV20-1 and TRBJ1-6, with 7 bases fitting TRBD1. The CDR3 is made up of 11 amino acids. Germline V gene lookup returns CDR1 DFQATT and CDR2 SNEGSKA (reference sequence). V lost 6 bases, J lost 7 bases, and 0 bases stayed unmatched. CDR3 sequence reads: CSAGGNSPLHF. CDR3 coding DNA: TGCAGTGCAGGGGGCAATTCACCCCTCCACTTT.